This is a list of T cell receptor beta chains from one sample in a study of blood T cell repertoires in COVID-19. Clones were sequenced by immunoSEQ multiplex PCR, and TCRdb holds only the in-frame ones, with some missing. This sample has some 150,000 clones, with roughly 85% found just once. The sample taken for sequencing was peripheral blood. The source of these receptors is a man in his forties or fifties with acute or convalescent COVID-19. CDR3s include the opening cysteine and the closing phenylalanine or tryptophan. The D gene is left open where the match is weak. Where a row states a size, it is once, few, many or the class of an expanded clone; other rows omit it.

size,V,D,J,CDR3,DNA
once,TRBV30,NA,TRBJ2-3,CAWSPLKSSTDTQYF,TGTGCCTGGTCTCCCCTAAAATCTAGCACAGATACGCAGTATTTT
NA,TRBV2,NA,TRBJ2-1,CASSPLDNEQFF,TGTGCCAGCAGTCCCCTAGACAATGAGCAGTTCTTC
NA,TRBV7-6,NA,TRBJ1-3,CASSLRGGTGLNTIYF,TGTGCCAGCAGCTTAAGGGGCGGTACAGGGTTAAACACCATATATTTT
NA,TRBV6-6,NA,TRBJ1-5,CASSGGRGGNQPQHF,TGTGCCAGCAGCGGAGGAAGGGGGGGAAATCAGCCCCAGCATTTT
NA,TRBV4-1,TRBD1,TRBJ2-7,CASSQDYRDREPEQYF,TGCGCCAGCAGCCAAGATTACCGGGACAGGGAGCCCGAGCAGTACTTC
NA,TRBV5-1,NA,TRBJ2-7,CASSLDGTPYEQYF,TGCGCCAGCAGCTTGGACGGTACCCCCTACGAGCAGTACTTC
NA,TRBV6-6,NA,TRBJ1-1,CASSYKSTEAFF,TGTGCCAGCAGTTACAAGAGCACTGAAGCTTTCTTT
NA,TRBV7-9,NA,TRBJ1-1,CASSLGPGVNTEAFF,TGTGCCAGCAGCTTAGGGCCAGGGGTGAACACTGAAGCTTTCTTT
NA,TRBV19,NA,TRBJ1-1,CASKGQMNTEAFF,TGTGCCAGTAAAGGACAGATGAACACTGAAGCTTTCTTT
NA,TRBV19,NA,TRBJ2-7,CASSRDYFYEQYF,TGTGCCAGTAGTAGAGACTACTTCTACGAGCAGTACTTC
few,TRBV27,TRBD1,TRBJ1-5,CASSLSGGWSHQPQHF,TGTGCCAGCAGTTTGTCAGGGGGCTGGTCTCATCAGCCCCAGCATTTT
NA,TRBV6-5,NA,TRBJ1-4,CASSYRSGRGFEKLFF,TGTGCCAGCAGTTACCGGAGCGGTCGGGGTTTTGAAAAACTGTTTTTT
NA,TRBV18,NA,TRBJ2-2,CASFRGGELFF,TGTGCCAGCTTTCGCGGCGGGGAGCTGTTTTTT
once,TRBV3-1/TRBV3-2,NA,TRBJ1-2,CASGQDTGFYGYTF,TGTGCCAGCGGCCAAGATACAGGTTTTTATGGCTACACCTTC
NA,TRBV4-1,TRBD2,TRBJ2-1,CASSQERGGDPHYNEQFF,TGCGCCAGCAGCCAAGAACGGGGGGGGGACCCTCACTACAATGAGCAGTTCTTC
NA,TRBV18,NA,TRBJ1-4,CASSRVGQGNEKLFF,TGTGCCAGCTCACGCGTTGGGCAGGGGAATGAAAAACTGTTTTTT
NA,TRBV5-1,TRBD1,TRBJ1-1,CASSSKDTGTGETEAFF,TGCGCCAGCAGCTCAAAAGACACCGGGACAGGGGAGACTGAAGCTTTCTTT
NA,TRBV29-1,NA,TRBJ2-5,CSVSQGQETQYF,TGCAGCGTATCCCAGGGTCAAGAGACCCAGTACTTC
NA,TRBV15,TRBD1,TRBJ2-1,CATSEDRRTYNEQFF,TGTGCCACCAGCGAGGACAGGCGAACCTACAATGAGCAGTTCTTC
NA,TRBV4-2,NA,TRBJ2-7,CASSQGEKGRQYF,TGTGCCAGCAGCCAAGGGGAGAAAGGGCGACAGTACTTC
NA,TRBV6-5,NA,TRBJ2-3,CASTPGVAVTDTQYF,TGTGCCAGCACCCCAGGAGTAGCGGTCACAGATACGCAGTATTTT
NA,TRBV29-1,NA,TRBJ1-1,CSVGHLNTEAFF,TGCAGCGTGGGACACCTGAACACTGAAGCTTTCTTT
NA,TRBV6-5,TRBD1,TRBJ1-6,CASRGGQVGNSPLHF,TGTGCCAGCAGGGGGGGACAGGTCGGAAATTCACCCCTCCACTTT
NA,TRBV5-1,NA,TRBJ2-2,CASSSQVNTGELFF,TGCGCCAGCAGCTCTCAGGTGAACACCGGGGAGCTGTTTTTT
NA,TRBV11-2,NA,TRBJ2-2,CASSFMDITGELFF,TGTGCCAGCAGCTTTATGGACATCACCGGGGAGCTGTTTTTT
NA,TRBV7-2,NA,TRBJ1-5,CASSLGGGNQPQHF,TGTGCCAGCAGCTTGGGGGGGGGCAATCAGCCCCAGCATTTT
once,TRBV4-2,TRBD2,TRBJ2-3,CASSQGVAGGQDTQYF,TGTGCCAGCAGCCAAGGGGTAGCGGGGGGGCAAGATACGCAGTATTTT
NA,TRBV28,NA,TRBJ2-5,CASSSEETQYF,TGTGCCAGCAGTTCGGAGGAGACCCAGTACTTC
NA,TRBV2,TRBD2,TRBJ2-1,CASGVGGTGSNEQFF,TGTGCCAGCGGGGTGGGAGGGACTGGTTCAAATGAGCAGTTCTTC
NA,TRBV15,NA,TRBJ1-1,CATSFTPGNTEAFF,TGTGCCACCAGCTTTACACCGGGTAACACTGAAGCTTTCTTT
NA,TRBV5-1,NA,TRBJ1-1,CASSPGKYRVDTEAFF,TGCGCCAGCAGCCCAGGAAAGTACAGGGTAGATACTGAAGCTTTCTTT
NA,TRBV3-1/TRBV3-2,TRBD1,TRBJ2-7,CASSKGQGEPLGF,TGTGCCAGCAGCAAGGGACAGGGGGAGCCTTTAGGCTTC
NA,TRBV6-5,TRBD1,TRBJ1-1,CAISTGTGSEAFF,TGTGCCATTTCAACCGGGACAGGATCTGAAGCTTTCTTT
NA,TRBV19,TRBD2,TRBJ2-3,CASSYGSSGGTDTQYF,TGTGCCAGTAGTTATGGGTCTAGCGGTGGCACAGATACGCAGTATTTT
NA,TRBV4-3,NA,TRBJ1-1,CASSQDFLDSRGAFF,TGCGCCAGCAGCCAAGATTTCTTGGACAGCCGGGGAGCTTTCTTT
NA,TRBV28,NA,TRBJ1-1,CASSPQGKENTEAFF,TGTGCCAGCAGCCCTCAGGGGAAGGAGAACACTGAAGCTTTCTTT
NA,TRBV7-2,NA,TRBJ2-1,CASSLSFGYEQFF,TGTGCCAGCAGCTTATCGTTCGGGTATGAGCAGTTCTTC
NA,TRBV2,NA,TRBJ1-1,CASTARTEAFF,TGTGCCAGCACTGCGAGGACTGAAGCTTTCTTT
once,TRBV5-1,NA,TRBJ1-2,CASSLPDSRYGYTF,TGCGCCAGCAGTTTACCGGACAGCCGGTATGGCTACACCTTC
NA,TRBV6-5,TRBD2,TRBJ2-1,CASRSLAGGDEQFF,TGTGCCAGCAGGTCCCTAGCGGGAGGGGATGAGCAGTTCTTC
NA,TRBV7-2,TRBD1,TRBJ1-3,CASSLAGDSLGGNTIYF,TGTGCCAGCAGCTTAGCAGGGGACAGTCTCGGCGGAAACACCATATATTTT
NA,TRBV12-3/TRBV12-4,NA,TRBJ2-7,CASSLQGTYEQYF,TGTGCCAGCAGTTTACAGGGGACCTACGAGCAGTACTTC
NA,TRBV6-1,TRBD2,TRBJ2-3,CASSEEAGGPDTQYF,TGTGCCAGCAGTGAAGAAGCGGGGGGGCCAGATACGCAGTATTTT
NA,TRBV5-1,TRBD2,TRBJ2-5,CASSPGGQETQYF,TGCGCCAGCAGCCCGGGGGGGCAAGAGACCCAGTACTTC
NA,TRBV18,NA,TRBJ1-2,CASSPTGGLDYGYTF,TGTGCCAGCTCACCCACGGGGGGCCTAGACTATGGCTACACCTTC
NA,TRBV6-5,NA,TRBJ2-7,CASSNYREGTYEQYF,TGTGCCAGCAGTAACTACAGGGAGGGGACCTACGAGCAGTACTTC
NA,TRBV15,NA,TRBJ1-2,CATSPGFSYGYTF,TGTGCCACCAGCCCGGGATTTTCTTATGGCTACACCTTC